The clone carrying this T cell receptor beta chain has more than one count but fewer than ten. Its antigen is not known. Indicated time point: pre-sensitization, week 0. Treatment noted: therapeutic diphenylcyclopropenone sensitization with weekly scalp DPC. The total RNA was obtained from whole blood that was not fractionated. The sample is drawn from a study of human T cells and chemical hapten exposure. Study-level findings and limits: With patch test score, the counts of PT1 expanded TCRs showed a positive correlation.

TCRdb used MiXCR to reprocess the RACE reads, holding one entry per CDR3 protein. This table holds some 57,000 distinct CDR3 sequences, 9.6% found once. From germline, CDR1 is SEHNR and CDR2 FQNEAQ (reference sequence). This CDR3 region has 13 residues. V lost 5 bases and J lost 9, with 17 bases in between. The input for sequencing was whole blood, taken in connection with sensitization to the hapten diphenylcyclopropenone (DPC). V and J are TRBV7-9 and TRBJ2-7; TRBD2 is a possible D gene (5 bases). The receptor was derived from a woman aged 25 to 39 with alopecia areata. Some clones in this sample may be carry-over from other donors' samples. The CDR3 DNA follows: TGTGCCAGCAGCCCCGGACTGACCCTAGGGCAGTACTTC. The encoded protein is CASSPGLTLGQYF.